This T cell receptor (beta chain) derives from a study of PD-L1 blockade in urothelial cancer. Study-level information: A median about 140,000 T cells were found in blood samples. Findings and limits, study-wide: Enhanced expansion of tumor-associated blood clones at 3 weeks characterized durable-benefit patients.

Every PCR was spiked with synthetic TCR analog templates. Produced via immunoSEQ multiplex PCR; TCRdb's table is partial and in-frame only. The sample has roughly 63,000 clones, 80% to 90% seen once. The time point here: pretreatment peripheral blood. The study collected 1 to 8 samples per patient, pretreatment and on-treatment. Germline lookup yields CDR1 MGHRA and CDR2 YSYEKL. The trim removed 1 base at V and 5 bases at J, leaving 6 bases unmatched. This CDR3 contains 15 residues. Concerning this clone itself: Its target is unknown.

The sample in question was PBMCs, obtained around atezolizumab (anti-PD-L1) treatment. The chain has TRBV4-1 and TRBJ2-7, with 9 positions matching TRBD2. This TCR was recovered from a man in his 70s with urothelial cancer. The CDR3 DNA sequence: TGCGCCAGCAGCCAAGGCCGCGGGGGGGCTAACGAGCAGTACTTC. It encodes CASSQGRGGANEQYF.